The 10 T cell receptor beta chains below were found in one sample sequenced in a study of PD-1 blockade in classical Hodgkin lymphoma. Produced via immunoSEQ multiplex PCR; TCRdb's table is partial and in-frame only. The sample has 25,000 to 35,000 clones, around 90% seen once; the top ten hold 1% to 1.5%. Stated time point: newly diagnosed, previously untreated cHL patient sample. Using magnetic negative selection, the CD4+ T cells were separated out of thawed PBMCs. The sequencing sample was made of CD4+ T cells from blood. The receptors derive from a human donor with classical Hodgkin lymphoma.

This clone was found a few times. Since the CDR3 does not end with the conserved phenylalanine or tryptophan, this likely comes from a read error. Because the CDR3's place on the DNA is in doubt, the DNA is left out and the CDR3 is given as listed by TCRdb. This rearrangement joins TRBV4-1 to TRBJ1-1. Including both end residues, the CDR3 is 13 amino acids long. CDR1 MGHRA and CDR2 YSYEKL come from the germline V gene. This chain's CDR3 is CASSQDWATPRGL.

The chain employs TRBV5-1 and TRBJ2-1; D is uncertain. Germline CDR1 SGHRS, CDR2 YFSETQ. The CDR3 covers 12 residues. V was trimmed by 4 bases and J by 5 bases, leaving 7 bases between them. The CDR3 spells CASSRVNNEQFF. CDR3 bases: TGCGCCAGCAGCCGCGTAAACAATGAGCAGTTCTTC.

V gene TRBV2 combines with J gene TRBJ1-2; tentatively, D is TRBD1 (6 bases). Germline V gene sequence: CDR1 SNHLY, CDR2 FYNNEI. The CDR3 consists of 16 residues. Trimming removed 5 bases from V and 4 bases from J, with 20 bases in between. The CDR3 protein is CASSLKIGGGGYGYTF. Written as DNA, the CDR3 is TGTGCCAGCAGTTTGAAAATTGGAGGGGGAGGCTATGGCTACACCTTC.

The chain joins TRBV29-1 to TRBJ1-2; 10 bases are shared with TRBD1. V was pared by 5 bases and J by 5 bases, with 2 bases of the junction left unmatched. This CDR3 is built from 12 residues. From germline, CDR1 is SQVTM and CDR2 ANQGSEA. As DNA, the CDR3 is TGCAGCGTTTCGGGACAGGGGTATGGCTACACCTTC. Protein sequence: CSVSGQGYGYTF.

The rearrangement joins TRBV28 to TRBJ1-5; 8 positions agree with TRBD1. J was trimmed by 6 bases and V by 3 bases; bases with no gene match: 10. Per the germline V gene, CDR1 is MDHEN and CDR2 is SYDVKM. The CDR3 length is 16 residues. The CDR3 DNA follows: TGTGCCAGCAGTTTCCCGGACAGGGATCTGGGTCAGCCCCAGCATTTT. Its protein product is CASSFPDRDLGQPQHF.

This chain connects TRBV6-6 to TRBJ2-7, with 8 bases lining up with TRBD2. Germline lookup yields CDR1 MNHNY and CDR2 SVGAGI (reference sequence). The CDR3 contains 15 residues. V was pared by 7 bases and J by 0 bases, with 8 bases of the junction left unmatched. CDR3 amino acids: CASNTGGGSSYEQYV. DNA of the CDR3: TGTGCCAGCAATACTGGCGGGGGGAGCTCCTACGAGCAGTACGTC.

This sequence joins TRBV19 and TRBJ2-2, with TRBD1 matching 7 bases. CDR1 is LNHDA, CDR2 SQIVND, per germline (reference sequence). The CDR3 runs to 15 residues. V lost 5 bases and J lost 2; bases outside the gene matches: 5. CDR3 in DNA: TGTGCCAGTAGTGTACAGGGGACAAACACCGGGGAGCTGTTTTTT. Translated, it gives CASSVQGTNTGELFF.

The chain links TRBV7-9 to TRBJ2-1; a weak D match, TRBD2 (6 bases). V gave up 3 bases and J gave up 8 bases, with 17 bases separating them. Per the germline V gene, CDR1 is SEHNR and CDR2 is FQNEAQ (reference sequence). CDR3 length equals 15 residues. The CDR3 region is CASSLSLASGYEQFF. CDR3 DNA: TGTGCCAGCAGCTTGTCGCTAGCGTCGGGATATGAGCAGTTCTTC.

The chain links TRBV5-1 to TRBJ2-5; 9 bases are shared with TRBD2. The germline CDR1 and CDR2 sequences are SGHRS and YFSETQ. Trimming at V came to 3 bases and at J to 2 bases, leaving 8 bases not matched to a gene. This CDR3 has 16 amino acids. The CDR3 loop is CASSSLGSGRQETQYF. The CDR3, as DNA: TGCGCCAGCAGCTCGCTCGGTAGCGGGAGACAAGAGACCCAGTACTTC.

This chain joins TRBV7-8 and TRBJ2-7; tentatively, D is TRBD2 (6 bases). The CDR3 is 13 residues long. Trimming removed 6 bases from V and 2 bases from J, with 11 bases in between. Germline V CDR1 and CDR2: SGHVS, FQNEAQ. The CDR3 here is CASRPGLAYEQYF. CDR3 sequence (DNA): TGTGCCAGCAGACCGGGACTGGCCTACGAGCAGTACTTC. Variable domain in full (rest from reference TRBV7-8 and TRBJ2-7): GAGVSQSPRYKVAKRGQDVALRCDPISGHVSLFWYQQALGQGPEFLTYFQNEAQLDKSGLPSDRFFAERPEGSVSTLKIQRTQQEDSAVYLCASRPGLAYEQYFGPGTRLTVT.